Only one count was recorded for the clone carrying this TCR beta chain. This sample stems from a study of blood T cell repertoires in COVID-19. The wider study: Whether acute or convalescent, the COVID-19 samples came from the United States, Italy and Spain. PBMCs, B-cell-depleted T cells, or T cells were the source of the cDNA or gDNA that made up the material.

Seattle cases were enrolled at active infection and followed longitudinally. As handled by the study authors: Scientists estimated how many nucleated cells there were by amplifying reference gene primers. The repertoire was sequenced with immunoSEQ multiplex PCR; TCRdb's copy has only in-frame clones and lacks some. The DNA gave D and trimming, while V, J and clone size come from that table. Here the sample spans about 120,000 clones, more than 75% being singletons. The V and J ends lost 0 bases and 11 bases respectively, with 17 bases between them. The CDR3 is 14 amino acids. Germline V gene sequence: CDR1 SGHRS, CDR2 YFSETQ.

The sample was peripheral blood. This TCR came from a man aged 60 to 75 with COVID-19, enrolled during active disease. The rearrangement uses TRBV5-1 and TRBJ1-1, with D unresolved. Here the CDR3 DNA reads TGCGCCAGCAGCTTGGAAGCTTACACCCCAGCGGCTTTCTTT. Protein sequence: CASSLEAYTPAAFF.